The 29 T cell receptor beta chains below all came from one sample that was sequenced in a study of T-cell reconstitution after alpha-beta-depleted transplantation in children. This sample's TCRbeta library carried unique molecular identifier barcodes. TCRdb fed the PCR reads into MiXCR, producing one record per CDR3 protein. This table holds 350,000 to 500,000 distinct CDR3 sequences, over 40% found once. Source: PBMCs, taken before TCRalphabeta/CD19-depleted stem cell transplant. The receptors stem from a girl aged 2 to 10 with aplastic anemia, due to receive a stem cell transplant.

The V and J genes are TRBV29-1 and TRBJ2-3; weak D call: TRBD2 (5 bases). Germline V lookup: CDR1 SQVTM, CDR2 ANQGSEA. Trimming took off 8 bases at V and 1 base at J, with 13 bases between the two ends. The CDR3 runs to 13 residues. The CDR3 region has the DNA TGCAGCTCCATCCTCGGGGGCACAGATACGCAGTATTTT. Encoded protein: CSSILGGTDTQYF.

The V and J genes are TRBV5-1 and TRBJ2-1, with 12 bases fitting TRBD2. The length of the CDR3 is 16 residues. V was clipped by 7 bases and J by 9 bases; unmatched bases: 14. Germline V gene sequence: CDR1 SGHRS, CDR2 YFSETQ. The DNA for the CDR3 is TGCGCCAGCGCTAGCGGGAGGGCCGGGAGGTCGGGTGAGCAGTTCTTC. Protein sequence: CASASGRAGRSGEQFF.

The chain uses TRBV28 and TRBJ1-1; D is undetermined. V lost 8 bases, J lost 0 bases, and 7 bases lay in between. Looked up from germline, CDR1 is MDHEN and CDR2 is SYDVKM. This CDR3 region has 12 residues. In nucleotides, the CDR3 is TGTGCCAGCGAGTCCGTGAACACTGAAGCTTTCTTT. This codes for CASESVNTEAFF.

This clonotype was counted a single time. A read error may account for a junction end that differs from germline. The DNA of the CDR3 is TGCAGTGCCAGACGGGCAGACGGTCCCTACGAGCAGTGCTTC. Amino acids: CSARRADGPYEQCF. The V and J genes are TRBV20-1 and TRBJ2-7; the D is unclear. The CDR3 has 14 amino acids. In germline, CDR1 is DFQATT, CDR2 SNEGSKA (reference sequence).

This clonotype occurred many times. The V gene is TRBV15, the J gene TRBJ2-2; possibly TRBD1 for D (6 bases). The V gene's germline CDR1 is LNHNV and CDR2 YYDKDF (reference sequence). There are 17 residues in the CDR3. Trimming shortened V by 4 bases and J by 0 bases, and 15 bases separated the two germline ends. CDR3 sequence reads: CATSNRDSVANTGELFF. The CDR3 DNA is TGTGCCACCAGCAACAGGGATTCGGTTGCGAACACCGGGGAGCTGTTTTTT.

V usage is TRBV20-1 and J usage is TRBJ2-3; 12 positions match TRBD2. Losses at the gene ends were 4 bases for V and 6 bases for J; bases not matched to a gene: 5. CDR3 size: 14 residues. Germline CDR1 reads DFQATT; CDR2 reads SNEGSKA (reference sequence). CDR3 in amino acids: CSAKTSGGRDTQYF. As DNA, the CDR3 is TGCAGTGCTAAGACTAGCGGGGGTAGGGATACGCAGTATTTT.

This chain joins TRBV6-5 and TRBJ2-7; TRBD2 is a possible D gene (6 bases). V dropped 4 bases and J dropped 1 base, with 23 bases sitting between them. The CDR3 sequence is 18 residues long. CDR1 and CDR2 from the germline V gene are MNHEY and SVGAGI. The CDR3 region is CASSSSLPLAGISYEQYF. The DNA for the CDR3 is TGTGCCAGCAGTTCCTCCCTCCCTTTGGCGGGAATTTCCTACGAGCAGTACTTC.

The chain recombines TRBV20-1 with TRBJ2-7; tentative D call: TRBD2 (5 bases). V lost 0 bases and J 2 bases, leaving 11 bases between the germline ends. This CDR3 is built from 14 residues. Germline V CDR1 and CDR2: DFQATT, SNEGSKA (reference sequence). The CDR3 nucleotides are TGCAGTGCTAGAGAGAGGGCCCGACCCTACGAGCAGTACTTC. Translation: CSARERARPYEQYF.

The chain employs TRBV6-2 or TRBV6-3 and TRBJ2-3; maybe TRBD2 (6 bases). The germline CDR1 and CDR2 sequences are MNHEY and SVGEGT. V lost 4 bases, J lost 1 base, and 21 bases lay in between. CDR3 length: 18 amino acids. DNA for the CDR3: TGTGCCAGCAGTTCGCACGGGAGTCCGGGGATGGGCACAGATACGCAGTATTTT. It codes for CASSSHGSPGMGTDTQYF.

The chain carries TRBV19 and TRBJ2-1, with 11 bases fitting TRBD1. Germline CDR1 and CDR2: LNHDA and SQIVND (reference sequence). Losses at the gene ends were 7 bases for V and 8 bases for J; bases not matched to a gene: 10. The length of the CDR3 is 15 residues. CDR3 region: CASKRRDRGSDEQFF. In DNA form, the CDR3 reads TGTGCCAGTAAAAGGAGGGACAGGGGGAGCGATGAGCAGTTCTTC.

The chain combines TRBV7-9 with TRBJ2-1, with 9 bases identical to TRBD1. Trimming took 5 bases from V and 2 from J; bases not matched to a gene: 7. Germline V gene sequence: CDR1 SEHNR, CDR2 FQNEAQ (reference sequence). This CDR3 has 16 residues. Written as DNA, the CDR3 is TGTGCCAGCAGCACTCCCGGGACAGGGACCTACAATGAGCAGTTCTTC. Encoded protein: CASSTPGTGTYNEQFF.

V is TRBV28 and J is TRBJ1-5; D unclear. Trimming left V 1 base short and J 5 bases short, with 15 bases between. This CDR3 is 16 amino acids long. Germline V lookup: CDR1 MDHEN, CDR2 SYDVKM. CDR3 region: CASSLYRGVLHQPQHF. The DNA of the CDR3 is TGTGCCAGCAGTTTATATCGGGGAGTCCTCCATCAGCCCCAGCATTTT.

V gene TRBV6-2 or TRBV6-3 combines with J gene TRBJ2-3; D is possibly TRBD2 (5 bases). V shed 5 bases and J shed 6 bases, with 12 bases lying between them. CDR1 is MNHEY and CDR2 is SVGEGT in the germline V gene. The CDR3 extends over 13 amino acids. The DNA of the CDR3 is TGTGCCAGCAGTCCGTGGACTGGCGATACGCAGTATTTT. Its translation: CASSPWTGDTQYF.

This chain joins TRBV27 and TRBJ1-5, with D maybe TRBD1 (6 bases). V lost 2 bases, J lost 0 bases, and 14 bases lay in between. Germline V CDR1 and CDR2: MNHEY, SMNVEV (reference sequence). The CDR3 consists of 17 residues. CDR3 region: CASSLGLRTVSNQPQHF. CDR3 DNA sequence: TGTGCCAGCAGTTTAGGACTGAGGACAGTTAGCAATCAGCCCCAGCATTTT.

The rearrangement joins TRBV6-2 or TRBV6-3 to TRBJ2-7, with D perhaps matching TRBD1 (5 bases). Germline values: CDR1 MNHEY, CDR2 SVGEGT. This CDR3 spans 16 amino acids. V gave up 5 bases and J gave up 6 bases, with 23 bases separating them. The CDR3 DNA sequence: TGTGCCAGCAGTAGCCTCTTACAGGCTCCAGTACGCGAGCAGTACTTC. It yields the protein CASSSLLQAPVREQYF.

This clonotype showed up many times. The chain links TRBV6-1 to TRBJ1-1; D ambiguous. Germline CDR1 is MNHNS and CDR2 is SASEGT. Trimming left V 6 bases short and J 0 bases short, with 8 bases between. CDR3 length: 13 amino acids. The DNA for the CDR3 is TGTGCCAGCAGCGAAAGCCTGAACACTGAAGCTTTCTTT. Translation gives CASSESLNTEAFF.

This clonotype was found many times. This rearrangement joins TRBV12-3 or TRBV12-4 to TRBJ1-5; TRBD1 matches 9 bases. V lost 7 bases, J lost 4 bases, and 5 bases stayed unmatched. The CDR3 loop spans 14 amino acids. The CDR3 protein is CASNPGTGNQPQHF. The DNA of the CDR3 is TGTGCCAGCAACCCTGGGACAGGGAATCAGCCCCAGCATTTT.

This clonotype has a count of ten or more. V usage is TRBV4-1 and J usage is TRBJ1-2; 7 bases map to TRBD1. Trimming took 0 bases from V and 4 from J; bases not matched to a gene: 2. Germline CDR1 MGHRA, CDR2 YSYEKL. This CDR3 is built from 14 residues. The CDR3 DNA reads TGCGCCAGCAGCCAAGATTGGGACAGCTATGGCTACACCTTC. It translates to CASSQDWDSYGYTF.

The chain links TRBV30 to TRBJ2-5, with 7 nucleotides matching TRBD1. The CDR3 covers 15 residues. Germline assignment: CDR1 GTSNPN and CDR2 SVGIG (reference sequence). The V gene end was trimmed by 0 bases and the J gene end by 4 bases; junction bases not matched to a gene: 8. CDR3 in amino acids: CAWSVQRGRRETQYF. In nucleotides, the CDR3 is TGTGCCTGGAGTGTACAGAGGGGGCGCCGAGAGACCCAGTACTTC.

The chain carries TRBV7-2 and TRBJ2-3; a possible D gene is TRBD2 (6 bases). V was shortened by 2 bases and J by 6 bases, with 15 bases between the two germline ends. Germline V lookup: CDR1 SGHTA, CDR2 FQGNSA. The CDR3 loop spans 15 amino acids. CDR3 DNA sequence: TGTGCCAGCAGCTTACTAGCATTCGGGGGTGATACGCAGTATTTT. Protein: CASSLLAFGGDTQYF.

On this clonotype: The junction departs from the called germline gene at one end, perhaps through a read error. The chain's CDR3 is CASSFWDRGIYEQYF. CDR3 DNA sequence: TGTGCTAGCAGTTTTTGGGACAGGGGGATCTACGAGCAGTACTTC. The V call is TRBV28, the J call TRBJ2-7; 11 bases line up with TRBD1. This CDR3 region has 15 residues. CDR1 and CDR2 (germline): MDHEN, SYDVKM.

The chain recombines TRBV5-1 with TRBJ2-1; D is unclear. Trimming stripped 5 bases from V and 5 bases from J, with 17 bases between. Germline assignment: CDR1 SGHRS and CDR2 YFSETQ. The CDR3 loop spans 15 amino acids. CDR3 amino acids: CASSDGLGNNNEQFF. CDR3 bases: TGCGCCAGCAGTGATGGGCTCGGTAACAACAATGAGCAGTTCTTC. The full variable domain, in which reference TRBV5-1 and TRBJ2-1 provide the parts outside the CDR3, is KAGVTQTPRYLIKTRGQQVTLSCSPISGHRSVSWYQQTPGQGLQFLFEYFSETQRNKGNFPGRFSGRQFSNSRSEMNVSTLELGDSALYLCASSDGLGNNNEQFFGPGTRLTVL.

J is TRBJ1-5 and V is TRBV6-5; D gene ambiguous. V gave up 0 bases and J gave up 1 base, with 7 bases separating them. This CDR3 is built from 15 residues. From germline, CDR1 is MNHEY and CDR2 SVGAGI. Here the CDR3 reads CASSYSSTSNQPQHF. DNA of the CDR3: TGTGCCAGCAGTTACTCAAGTACCAGCAATCAGCCCCAGCATTTT.

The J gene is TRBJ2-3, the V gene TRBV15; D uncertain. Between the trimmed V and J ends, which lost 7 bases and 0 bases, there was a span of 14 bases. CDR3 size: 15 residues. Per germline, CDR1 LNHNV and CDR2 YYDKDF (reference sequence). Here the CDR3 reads CATMPAALSTDTQYF. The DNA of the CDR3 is TGTGCCACCATGCCGGCAGCTCTTAGCACAGATACGCAGTATTTT. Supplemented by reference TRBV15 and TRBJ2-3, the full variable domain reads DAMVIQNPRYQVTQFGKPVTLSCSQTLNHNVMYWYQQKSSQAPKLLFHYYDKDFNNEADTPDNFQSRRPNTSFCFLDIRSPGLGDTAMYLCATMPAALSTDTQYFGPGTRLTVL.

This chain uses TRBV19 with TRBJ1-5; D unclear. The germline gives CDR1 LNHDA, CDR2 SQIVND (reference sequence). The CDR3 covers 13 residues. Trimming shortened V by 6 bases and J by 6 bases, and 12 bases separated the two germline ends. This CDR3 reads CASSPSAGQPQHF. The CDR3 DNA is TGTGCCAGTAGCCCCTCGGCCGGTCAGCCCCAGCATTTT. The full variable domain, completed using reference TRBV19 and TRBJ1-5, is DGGITQSPKYLFRKEGQNVTLSCEQNLNHDAMYWYRQDPGQGLRLIYYSQIVNDFQKGDIAEGYSVSREKKESFPLTVTSAQKNPTAFYLCASSPSAGQPQHFGDGTRLSIL.

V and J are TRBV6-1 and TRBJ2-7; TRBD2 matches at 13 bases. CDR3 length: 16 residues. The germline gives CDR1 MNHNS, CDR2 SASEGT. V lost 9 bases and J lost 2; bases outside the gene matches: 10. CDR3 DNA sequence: TGTGCCAGTGCGCCTATACTAGCGGGAGGGACCTACGAGCAGTACTTC. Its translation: CASAPILAGGTYEQYF.

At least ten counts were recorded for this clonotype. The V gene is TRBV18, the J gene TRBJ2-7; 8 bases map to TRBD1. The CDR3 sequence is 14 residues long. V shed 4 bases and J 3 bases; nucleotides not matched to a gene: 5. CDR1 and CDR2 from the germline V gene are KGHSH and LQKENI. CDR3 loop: CASSQDRAGYEQYF. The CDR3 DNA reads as TGTGCCAGCTCACAGGACAGGGCCGGCTACGAGCAGTACTTC.

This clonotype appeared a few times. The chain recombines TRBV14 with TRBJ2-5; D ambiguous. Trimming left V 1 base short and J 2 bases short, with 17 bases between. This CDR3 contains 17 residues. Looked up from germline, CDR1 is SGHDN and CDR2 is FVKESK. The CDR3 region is CASSQVIGRDFQETQYF. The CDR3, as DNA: TGTGCCAGCAGCCAAGTAATCGGCAGAGACTTTCAAGAGACCCAGTACTTC.

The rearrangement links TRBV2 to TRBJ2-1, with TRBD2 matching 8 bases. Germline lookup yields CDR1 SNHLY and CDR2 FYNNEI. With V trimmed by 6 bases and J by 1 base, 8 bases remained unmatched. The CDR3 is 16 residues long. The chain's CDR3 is CASRGSKRGSYNEQFF. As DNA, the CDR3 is TGTGCCAGCAGGGGGTCCAAGCGGGGGTCCTACAATGAGCAGTTCTTC.